The clone carrying this T cell receptor (beta chain) has at least ten counts. Its antigen is unknown. V lost 4 bases to trimming and J lost 6 bases; unmatched junction nucleotides: 8. From germline, CDR1 is KGHDR and CDR2 SFDVKD. The CDR3 is 15 amino acids. Before thyroid surgery, none of the patients had received any treatment. This sample is drawn from a study of metastatic and nonmetastatic thyroid tumors. Study summary: Repertoire data that came from the blood and tumor or nodule tissue of malignant and benign thyroid patients were compared.

Findings of the study overall: Reports indicated that malignant thyroid tumors showed significantly higher TCR beta diversity than benign nodules did, in blood and tumor.

TCRdb ran MiXCR on the PCR reads. The top ten hold around 8.8% of the sample, which has roughly 89,000 clones, about an eighth seen once. The material sequenced was tumor tissue. The sequence came from a female donor with papillary thyroid cancer or a benign thyroid nodule (not recorded which). Some clones in this sample may be carry-over from other donors' samples. V usage is TRBV24-1 and J usage is TRBJ2-5; TRBD1 matches at 9 bases. CDR3 nucleotide sequence: TGTGCCACCAGTGACGACGGACAGGGGCGAAAGACCCAGTACTTC. This sequence encodes CATSDDGQGRKTQYF.